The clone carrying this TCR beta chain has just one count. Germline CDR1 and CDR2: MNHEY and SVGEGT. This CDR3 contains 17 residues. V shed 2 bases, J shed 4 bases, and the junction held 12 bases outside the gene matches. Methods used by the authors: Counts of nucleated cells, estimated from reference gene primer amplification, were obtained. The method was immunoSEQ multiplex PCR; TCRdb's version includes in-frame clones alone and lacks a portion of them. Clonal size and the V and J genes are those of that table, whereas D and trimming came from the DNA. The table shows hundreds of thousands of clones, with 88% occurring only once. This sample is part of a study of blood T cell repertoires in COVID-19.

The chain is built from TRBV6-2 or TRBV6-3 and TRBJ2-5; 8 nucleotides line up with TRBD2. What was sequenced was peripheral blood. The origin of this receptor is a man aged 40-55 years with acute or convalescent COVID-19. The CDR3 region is CASSYPLAGRGGETQYF. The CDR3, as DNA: TGTGCCAGCAGTTACCCTTTAGCGGGCCGGGGGGGAGAGACCCAGTACTTC.